These 20 T cell receptor beta chains share one sample of origin, sequenced in a study of CXCR3-negative and CXCR3-positive naive CD8 T cells. 5' RACE with UMI labels generated the TRB cDNA libraries. For each CDR3 protein, TCRdb gives one entry from its re-call of the 5' RACE reads, without DNA. The data show about 62,000 distinct CDR3 sequences, and the top ten clones hold about 4.6%. The sample comprised naive CXCR3- CD8+ T cells from blood. As for subset: CD45RO-CCR7+CD27+CD95- naive CD8+ T cells lacking CXCR3 (TNR3-). The receptors shown here come from a human donor in good health. Some clones in this sample may be carry-over from other donors' samples.

This chain connects TRBV6-2 or TRBV6-3 to TRBJ2-1; TCRdb designates TRBD2, a call that cannot be tested without DNA. Germline V gives CDR1 MNHEY, CDR2 SVGEGT. The CDR3 covers 14 residues. The CDR3 sequence: CASSYSTEGNEQFF.

The V call is TRBV6-5, the J call TRBJ1-5. This CDR3 contains 14 residues. Germline V gene lookup returns CDR1 MNHEY and CDR2 SVGAGI. CDR3 in amino acids: CASGPREGYQPQHF.

This chain connects TRBV29-1 to TRBJ1-1. The CDR3 consists of 12 residues. The germline gives CDR1 SQVTM, CDR2 ANQGSEA. The CDR3 loop reads CSALSLDLRQLF.

The chain employs TRBV29-1 and TRBJ2-3; TCRdb designates TRBD1, a call that cannot be tested without DNA. CDR1 and CDR2 (germline): SQVTM, ANQGSEA. This CDR3 is 15 amino acids long. The CDR3 loop is CSVRSVPPGTDTQYF.

The V call is TRBV5-6, the J call TRBJ2-6; TCRdb names TRBD2, which stays unverified in the absence of DNA. Germline assignment: CDR1 SGHDT and CDR2 YYEEEE. This CDR3 region has 20 residues. CDR3 protein: CASSSGLAGADYSGANVLTF.

The chain is built from TRBV29-1 and TRBJ2-1; TCRdb names TRBD1, which stays unverified in the absence of DNA. This CDR3 has 13 residues. Germline CDR1 SQVTM, CDR2 ANQGSEA. This CDR3 is CSVDPLASYEQFF.

The rearrangement joins TRBV20-1 to TRBJ2-5; TCRdb returns TRBD1, unconfirmable since there is no DNA. Germline V CDR1 and CDR2: DFQATT, SNEGSKA (reference sequence). This CDR3 contains 13 residues. The CDR3 sequence: CSAYDRGEETQYF.

V is TRBV28 and J is TRBJ2-7. This CDR3 comprises 14 residues. Germline loops: CDR1 MDHEN, CDR2 SYDVKM. CDR3 in amino acids: CASSFLGRTYEQYF.

Its frequency marks this clonotype as medium-sized (0.01 to 0.1%). The rearrangement links TRBV4-1 to TRBJ2-7; the D call of TRBD2 rests on TCRdb alone, since no DNA is present to check it. The CDR3 runs to 16 residues. The germline gives CDR1 MGHRA, CDR2 YSYEKL. The CDR3 protein is CASSQGLAGAAYEQYF.

The chain has TRBV20-1 and TRBJ2-7; checking the TCRdb D call of TRBD2 is not possible without DNA. The V gene's germline CDR1 is DFQATT and CDR2 SNEGSKA (reference sequence). This CDR3 comprises 14 residues. The CDR3: CSARDRRLSLEQYF.

The rearrangement uses TRBV12-3 or TRBV12-4 and TRBJ2-2; the D call of TRBD2 rests on TCRdb alone, since no DNA is present to check it. The CDR3 totals 15 residues. CDR3 sequence reads: CASRPTSGRIGELFF.

This clonotype is labeled medium-sized based on frequency. V is TRBV15 and J is TRBJ2-7; TCRdb's D call of TRBD2 is untestable without DNA. CDR1 and CDR2 (germline): LNHNV, YYDKDF (reference sequence). This CDR3 contains 15 residues. The CDR3: CATSREGEGPYEQYF. Together with reference TRBV15 and TRBJ2-7, the CDR3 gives the full variable domain: DAMVIQNPRYQVTQFGKPVTLSCSQTLNHNVMYWYQQKSSQAPKLLFHYYDKDFNNEADTPDNFQSRRPNTSFCFLDIRSPGLGDTAMYLCATSREGEGPYEQYFGPGTRLTVT.

The chain couples TRBV29-1 to TRBJ2-7. Germline V lookup: CDR1 SQVTM, CDR2 ANQGSEA. There are 14 residues in the CDR3. The chain's CDR3 is CSVEDGQELHEQYF.

This clonotype is identified as medium-sized from frequency. The chain links TRBV24-1 to TRBJ2-1. The CDR3 consists of 14 residues. Germline CDR1 reads KGHDR; CDR2 reads SFDVKD. The CDR3 sequence: CATSDWSAQTKQFF.

The chain has TRBV9 and TRBJ2-2; TCRdb proposes TRBD1, but this gene call is untestable without DNA. Germline values: CDR1 SGDLS, CDR2 YYNGEE. This CDR3 has 16 amino acids. The CDR3 protein is CASSPRDRGLTGELFF.

The chain is built from TRBV14 and TRBJ2-1; there is no DNA to check the TCRdb D call of TRBD1. The CDR3 is 19 residues long. Looked up from germline, CDR1 is SGHDN and CDR2 is FVKESK. The CDR3 protein is CASNPRAPVGGNSYNEQFF.

The chain's CDR3 is CASSLRRYSGFTEAFF. V and J are TRBV7-2 and TRBJ1-1. The V gene's germline CDR1 is SGHTA and CDR2 FQGNSA. The CDR3 runs to 16 residues.

J is TRBJ1-1 and V is TRBV4-3. There are 11 residues in the CDR3. The V gene's germline CDR1 is LGHNA and CDR2 YSLEER. CDR3 region: CASSLETEAFF.

J is TRBJ1-2 and V is TRBV27; TCRdb lists TRBD1, though no DNA is available to test this call. Per the germline V gene, CDR1 is MNHEY and CDR2 is SMNVEV (reference sequence). This CDR3 has 14 residues. CDR3 residues: CASSSTPTAKGYTF.

This CDR3 reads CASPGQRPWAFF. This chain links TRBV18 with TRBJ1-1. The CDR3 spans 12 residues. CDR1 and CDR2 (germline): KGHSH, LQKENI.